This TCR beta chain comes out of a study of T cell responses to AZD1222 COVID-19 vaccine. The table came from immunoSEQ multiplex PCR; TCRdb's copy has only in-frame clones and leaves some out. The repertoire consists of under 70,000 clones, with 89% occurring once and the leading ten covering approximately 15%. The CDR3 totals 14 residues. V lost 11 bases and J 0 bases, leaving 16 bases between the germline ends. Germline CDR1 reads LNHDA; CDR2 reads SQIVND (reference sequence). Specimen: peripheral blood, collected 28 days after the second AZD1222 dose. The rearrangement uses TRBV19 and TRBJ2-5, with D perhaps given as TRBD1 or TRBD2 (6 bases each). The receptor's source is an adult who received the AZD1222 COVID-19 vaccine. CDR3: CAVGGLANQETQYF. The CDR3 bases are TGTGCCGTAGGGGGGTTAGCGAACCAAGAGACCCAGTACTTC. Full variable domain (outside the CDR3, taken from reference TRBV19 and TRBJ2-5): DGGITQSPKYLFRKEGQNVTLSCEQNLNHDAMYWYRQDPGQGLRLIYYSQIVNDFQKGDIAEGYSVSREKKESFPLTVTSAQKNPTAFYLCAVGGLANQETQYFGPGTRLLVL.